What follows are 25 T cell receptor beta chains derived from one specimen sequenced in a study of identical twins. TCRdb processed the 5' RACE reads anew with MiXCR; each CDR3 protein has one entry. In the table there are 400,000 to 550,000 distinct CDR3 sequences, roughly an eighth of which are singletons. This same sample was also taken into another study, of yellow fever vaccine responses in identical twins.

Sequencing was done on a sample of CD4+ T cells sorted from blood. These receptors were obtained from a woman between 18 and 29 years old in good health.

The chain is built from TRBV7-2 and TRBJ1-5; D unresolved. With 1 base removed from V and 2 bases from J, the gap between germline ends came to 6 bases. The CDR3 contains 14 residues. The germline V gene has CDR1 SGHTA and CDR2 FQGNSA. The CDR3 here is CASSLDVGNQPQHF. CDR3 sequence (DNA): TGTGCCAGCAGCTTAGACGTGGGCAATCAGCCCCAGCATTTT.

This clonotype was picked up a small number of times. The chain links TRBV20-1 to TRBJ2-7; no reliable D call. This CDR3 has 12 residues. The ends were cut back, 6 bases at V and 3 bases at J, with 12 bases in the middle. Germline loops: CDR1 DFQATT, CDR2 SNEGSKA (reference sequence). The CDR3: CSAPKRIYEQYF. The DNA for the CDR3 is TGCAGTGCCCCTAAAAGAATCTACGAGCAGTACTTC.

This clonotype has just a few counts. V is TRBV5-1 and J is TRBJ2-7; D is possibly TRBD1 (5 bases). The germline V and J ends were trimmed by 2 bases and 4 bases, with 13 bases remaining between them. Per the germline V gene, CDR1 is SGHRS and CDR2 is YFSETQ. CDR3 length: 14 residues. DNA of the CDR3: TGCGCCAGCAGCTTTAAGGACACCGCTTACGAGCAGTACTTC. This gives the protein CASSFKDTAYEQYF.

This clonotype was picked up a small number of times. The chain couples TRBV18 to TRBJ2-1; 8 nucleotides match TRBD2. This CDR3 region has 16 residues. After removal of 2 bases from V and 5 bases from J, the junction contained 8 bases not matched to a gene. CDR1 is KGHSH, CDR2 LQKENI, per germline. CDR3: CASSPALAGVNNEQFF. CDR3 coding DNA: TGTGCCAGCTCACCAGCTCTAGCGGGCGTTAACAATGAGCAGTTCTTC. Together with reference TRBV18 and TRBJ2-1, the CDR3 gives the full variable domain: NAGVMQNPRHLVRRRGQEARLRCSPMKGHSHVYWYRQLPEEGLKFMVYLQKENIIDESGMPKERFSAEFPKEGPSILRIQQVVRGDSAAYFCASSPALAGVNNEQFFGPGTRLTVL.

This clonotype was seen a few times. This chain uses TRBV6-2 or TRBV6-3 with TRBJ2-3, with D maybe TRBD2 (6 bases). CDR1 is MNHEY, CDR2 SVGEGT, per germline. Trimming shortened V by 0 bases and J by 0 bases, and 13 bases separated the two germline ends. The CDR3 extends over 17 amino acids. CDR3 in DNA: TGTGCCAGCAGTTACTCCTTCGGGGGTTCAAGCACAGATACGCAGTATTTT. Its translation: CASSYSFGGSSTDTQYF.

This clonotype was picked up a small number of times. The chain links TRBV19 to TRBJ2-2; TRBD2 aligns across 8 bases. The CDR3 is 14 amino acids. Trimming at V came to 8 bases and at J to 6 bases, leaving 8 bases not matched to a gene. In germline, CDR1 is LNHDA, CDR2 SQIVND (reference sequence). The chain's CDR3 is CASLAGDLPGELFF. The CDR3 DNA reads TGTGCCAGTCTAGCGGGCGATTTGCCCGGGGAGCTGTTTTTT.

The gene calls are TRBV29-1 and TRBJ2-7, with TRBD2 identical over 7 bases. This CDR3 spans 12 amino acids. From germline, CDR1 is SQVTM and CDR2 ANQGSEA. V trimming: 7 bases; J trimming: 3 bases; junction bases outside the gene matches: 6. Here the CDR3 reads CSARTSVYEQYF. The CDR3 nucleotides are TGCAGCGCTCGTACTAGCGTCTACGAGCAGTACTTC.

This clonotype was seen at least ten times. The rearrangement uses TRBV29-1 and TRBJ1-1; perhaps TRBD1 as D (5 bases). The CDR3 covers 13 residues. V shed 7 bases and J shed 2 bases, with 14 bases lying between them. CDR1 and CDR2 (germline): SQVTM, ANQGSEA. CDR3 sequence: CSAPGRLNTEAFF. As DNA, the CDR3 is TGCAGCGCACCGGGACGATTAAACACTGAAGCTTTCTTT.

This clonotype is a singleton in its sample. The chain links TRBV11-2 to TRBJ2-3, with D maybe TRBD2 (7 bases). V was cut by 3 bases and J by 0 bases, with 19 bases left in between. The CDR3 extends over 18 amino acids. Germline CDR1 and CDR2: SGHAT and FQNNGV. The CDR3 coding sequence is TGTGCCAGCAGCTTTTCCCCAGGTGGGGGGGCTAGCACAGATACGCAGTATTTT. This codes for CASSFSPGGGASTDTQYF.

The chain joins TRBV24-1 to TRBJ2-7; 7 nucleotides align to TRBD1. V lost 3 bases to trimming and J lost 0 bases; unmatched junction nucleotides: 7. This CDR3 spans 16 amino acids. Germline V CDR1 and CDR2: KGHDR, SFDVKD. The CDR3 nucleotides read TGTGCCACCAGTGATCCAACCCGGGACAGCTCCTACGAGCAGTACTTC. Translated: CATSDPTRDSSYEQYF.

V usage is TRBV24-1 and J usage is TRBJ2-3; D possibly corresponds to TRBD2 (5 bases). The germline V gene has CDR1 KGHDR and CDR2 SFDVKD. This CDR3 has 15 residues. V dropped 9 bases and J dropped 0 bases, with 15 bases sitting between them. The CDR3 DNA sequence: TGTGCCACCCGAGGGCCAAAGCTGAGCACAGATACGCAGTATTTT. This translates into CATRGPKLSTDTQYF.

This clonotype occurred a few times. This chain's CDR3 is CSARLQGNTGELFF. The CDR3 bases are TGCAGTGCTAGACTCCAGGGGAACACCGGGGAGCTGTTTTTT. V gene TRBV20-1 combines with J gene TRBJ2-2, with D maybe TRBD1 (5 bases). V was cut by 2 bases and J by 1 base, with 8 bases left in between. The CDR3 extends over 14 amino acids. Germline V gene sequence: CDR1 DFQATT, CDR2 SNEGSKA (reference sequence).

The chain carries TRBV28 and TRBJ2-6; the D call may be TRBD1 or TRBD2 (7 bases each). V lost 6 bases, J lost 2 bases, and 17 bases lay in between. The CDR3 is 17 amino acids. Germline assignment: CDR1 MDHEN and CDR2 SYDVKM. The CDR3 loop is CASSQGGRGAGANVLTF. In DNA form, the CDR3 reads TGTGCCAGCAGCCAGGGGGGGAGGGGGGCTGGGGCCAACGTCCTGACTTTC.

The sample holds a few counts of this clonotype. The chain employs TRBV29-1 and TRBJ2-3, with TRBD1 matching 9 bases. The V gene's germline CDR1 is SQVTM and CDR2 ANQGSEA. After removal of 8 bases from V and 4 bases from J, the junction contained 10 bases not matched to a gene. CDR3 length: 14 amino acids. DNA of the CDR3: TGCAGCCTATGGACAGGGGTCGTGCCAGATACGCAGTATTTT. This sequence encodes CSLWTGVVPDTQYF.

The chain uses TRBV14 and TRBJ2-2; 8 positions agree with TRBD2. Germline V gives CDR1 SGHDN, CDR2 FVKESK. V was pared by 4 bases and J by 0 bases, with 13 bases of the junction left unmatched. The CDR3 is 19 residues long. CDR3 sequence: CASSRYHLAGSSNTGELFF. The CDR3 DNA reads TGTGCCAGCAGCCGCTACCACCTAGCGGGCAGTTCGAACACCGGGGAGCTGTTTTTT.

The chain has TRBV24-1 and TRBJ2-5; a possible D gene is TRBD2 (5 bases). This CDR3 has 14 residues. CDR1 is KGHDR, CDR2 SFDVKD, per germline. V lost 2 bases to trimming and J lost 2 bases, with 8 bases between them. The CDR3 reads CATSDSAVQETQYF. The CDR3 coding sequence is TGTGCCACCAGTGATTCAGCGGTACAAGAGACCCAGTACTTC.

This clonotype was picked up a small number of times. The chain links TRBV18 to TRBJ2-3, with a weak D call TRBD1 (5 bases). With 3 bases removed from V and 2 bases from J, the gap between germline ends came to 27 bases. The germline CDR1 and CDR2 sequences are KGHSH and LQKENI. This CDR3 region has 20 residues. The CDR3 is CASSPIQPKTDVGITDTQYF. The CDR3 DNA is TGTGCCAGCTCACCTATACAGCCCAAGACAGACGTGGGGATCACAGATACGCAGTATTTT.

The chain couples TRBV15 to TRBJ2-7, with D possibly TRBD2 on 5 matching bases. This CDR3 has 16 residues. V was shortened by 1 base and J by 0 bases, with 13 bases between the two germline ends. Per germline, CDR1 LNHNV and CDR2 YYDKDF (reference sequence). CDR3: CATSRAGGLNSYEQYF. In DNA, the CDR3 is TGTGCCACCAGCAGAGCCGGTGGACTGAACTCCTACGAGCAGTACTTC. Filled out from reference TRBV15 and TRBJ2-7, the complete variable domain reads DAMVIQNPRYQVTQFGKPVTLSCSQTLNHNVMYWYQQKSSQAPKLLFHYYDKDFNNEADTPDNFQSRRPNTSFCFLDIRSPGLGDTAMYLCATSRAGGLNSYEQYFGPGTRLTVT.

The rearrangement uses TRBV2 and TRBJ2-5, with 12 bases identical to TRBD2. Unmatched junction bases numbered 19, after V lost 9 bases and J lost 5 bases. CDR3 size: 18 residues. CDR1 SNHLY and CDR2 FYNNEI come from the germline V gene. In DNA form, the CDR3 reads TGTGCCAGTAGCCGTCCAGTGGGATCTAGCGGGGGGGTCGAGACCCAGTACTTC. As protein: CASSRPVGSSGGVETQYF.

This clonotype appeared a few times. This chain connects TRBV7-6 to TRBJ1-2; TRBD1 aligns across 7 bases. Germline-derived CDR1 and CDR2 are SGHVS and FNYEAQ. The CDR3 runs 17 residues. V dropped 0 bases and J dropped 4; count of bases not matched to a gene: 11. CDR3 bases: TGTGCCAGCAGCTTAGCCCGACAGGGTTCGACTTCCTATGGCTACACCTTC. This encodes CASSLARQGSTSYGYTF.

The chain carries TRBV20-1 and TRBJ1-5; TRBD1 is a possible D gene (5 bases). The germline V and J ends were trimmed by 3 bases and 9 bases, with 15 bases remaining between them. The CDR3 is made up of 13 amino acids. The germline V gene has CDR1 DFQATT and CDR2 SNEGSKA (reference sequence). The CDR3: CSARGGADGPQHF. CDR3 DNA: TGCAGTGCTAGGGGAGGGGCCGACGGGCCCCAGCATTTT.

The sample holds a few counts of this clonotype. The chain is built from TRBV7-2 and TRBJ2-7, with D perhaps given as TRBD1 or TRBD2 (5 bases each). The germline V gene encodes CDR1 SGHTA and CDR2 FQGNSA. CDR3 length equals 15 residues. Between the trimmed V and J ends, which lost 1 base and 3 bases, there was a span of 13 bases. The CDR3 sequence: CASSLVPGPIYEQYF. The DNA of the CDR3 is TGTGCCAGCAGCTTAGTTCCGGGGCCAATCTACGAGCAGTACTTC.

In this sample, this clonotype turned up a few times. The rearrangement uses TRBV4-3 and TRBJ2-1; 11 bases are shared with TRBD2. Trimming took 0 bases from V and 5 from J; bases not matched to a gene: 0. This CDR3 has 15 amino acids. CDR1 and CDR2 (germline): LGHNA, YSLEER. The CDR3 loop is CASSQEGLADNEQFF. As DNA, the CDR3 is TGCGCCAGCAGCCAAGAGGGACTAGCGGACAATGAGCAGTTCTTC.

This chain joins TRBV6-1 and TRBJ2-1; D not resolved. Trimming removed 6 bases from V and 0 bases from J, with 12 bases in between. The CDR3 consists of 15 residues. Germline loops: CDR1 MNHNS, CDR2 SASEGT. CDR3 bases: TGTGCCAGCAGCCGACCCCGAAGCTCCTACAATGAGCAGTTCTTC. Translated: CASSRPRSSYNEQFF.

This clonotype was seen a few times. The rearrangement uses TRBV3-1 and TRBJ2-7; TRBD2 matches 7 bases. CDR1 and CDR2 from the germline V gene are LGHDT and YNNKEL (reference sequence). Unmatched junction bases numbered 4, after V lost 5 bases and J lost 0 bases. The CDR3 is 14 amino acids. The chain's CDR3 is CASSAGVGSYEQYF. The DNA for the CDR3 is TGTGCCAGCAGCGCGGGAGTTGGCTCCTACGAGCAGTACTTC.